These T cell receptor beta chains were read from a single sample in a study of shared clonotypes between healthy human individuals. Generated by immunoSEQ multiplex PCR, the TCRdb table keeps only in-frame clones and is missing some. The repertoire has about 1.4 million clones, more than 95% of them found once; the top ten carry roughly 1.2%. Sequenced: naive CD4+ T cells sorted from blood. Receptors were obtained from a man aged 30-40 years in good health. The CDR3 runs from the conserved cysteine through the conserved F or W. The D gene is left open where the match is weak. Only some rows state a clone size, as once, few, many or a class for expanded clones.

j_gene,v_gene,d_gene,abundance,CDR3nt,CDR3aa
TRBJ1-5,TRBV28,TRBD1,-,TGTGCCGCCCTTGTTGGGACAGATTATAGCAATCAGCCCCAGCATTTT,CAALVGTDYSNQPQHF
TRBJ1-1,TRBV5-1,-,few,TGCGCCAGCAGCTTGTGGGAAGCGTCGAAAGCTTTCTTT,CASSLWEASKAFF
TRBJ2-7,TRBV9,TRBD1,-,TGTGCCAGCAGCCCCCACTCGGACAGGCTAACTTACGAGCAGTACTTC,CASSPHSDRLTYEQYF
TRBJ2-7,TRBV11-2,-,-,TGTGCCAGCAGCTTCTATGTGGGCCAGGGGCGCGAGCAGTACTTC,CASSFYVGQGREQYF
TRBJ2-7,TRBV7-8,TRBD1,-,TGTGCCAGCAGCTCTTCTACAGGGGGGACCTACGAGCAGTACTTC,CASSSSTGGTYEQYF
TRBJ1-2,TRBV19,TRBD1,-,TGTGCCAGTAGCTATGAAGCGGACAGGGGGCTTCATGGCTACACCTTC,CASSYEADRGLHGYTF
TRBJ2-3,TRBV10-3,TRBD2,once,TGTGCCATCAGTGAGTCCTGGGGTAGCGGGAGCACAGATACGCAGTATTTT,CAISESWGSGSTDTQYF
TRBJ1-5,TRBV5-1,-,few,TGCGCCAGCAGCTTGGGAGAAAATCAGCCCCAGCATTTT,CASSLGENQPQHF
TRBJ2-2,TRBV11-3,TRBD1,-,TGTGCCAGCAGCCCCGGGACAGGGGGCACCGGGGAGCTGTTTTTT,CASSPGTGGTGELFF
TRBJ2-1,TRBV15,TRBD1,-,TGTGCCACCCGTAGGGACAGGGTATACAATGAGCAGTTCTTC,CATRRDRVYNEQFF
TRBJ2-5,TRBV6-5,-,-,TGTGCCAGCGCCAAGGGGGGGCCGGAGGAGACCCAGTACTTC,CASAKGGPEETQYF
TRBJ2-1,TRBV6-1,TRBD1,-,TGTGCCAGCAATGACAGGGGGCGTCTCAATGAGCAGTTCTTC,CASNDRGRLNEQFF
TRBJ2-5,TRBV6-1,-,-,TGTGCCAGCAGTTGGAGGGGGCAAGAGACCCAGTACTTC,CASSWRGQETQYF
TRBJ2-1,TRBV10-3,TRBD2,-,TGTGCCATCAGTGACCATCGCAATGAGCGGGGGGACAATGAGCAGTTCTTC,CAISDHRNERGDNEQFF
TRBJ1-5,TRBV7-9,-,-,TGTGCCAGCAGCGGCCGACGGACGCTAAACAATCAGCCCCAGCATTTT,CASSGRRTLNNQPQHF
TRBJ2-4,TRBV5-6,TRBD2,-,TGTGCCAGCAGCGGAGCGGGAGGTCGGTACATTCAGTACTTC,CASSGAGGRYIQYF
TRBJ2-1,TRBV7-9,-,-,TGTGCCAGCAAACGTGCGGACGCCGACAATGAGCAGTTCTTC,CASKRADADNEQFF
TRBJ2-5,TRBV5-1,TRBD2,-,TGCGCCAGCAGCTGGGGACTAGCGGGAGGTGGGGCCCAAGAGACCCAGTACTTC,CASSWGLAGGGAQETQYF
TRBJ2-5,TRBV27,-,-,TGTGCCAGCAGTCTCAAATTCCGACAGGCCCGAAAATCGTACCAAGAGACCCAGTACTTC,CASSLKFRQARKSYQETQYF
TRBJ2-6,TRBV7-3,-,-,TGTGCCAGCAGCTTAAGTGGGGGTCCGGGAGGGGCCAACGTCCTGACTTTC,CASSLSGGPGGANVLTF
TRBJ1-1,TRBV2,-,-,TGTGCCAGCGGACAAGATCTGAACACTGAAGCTTTCTTT,CASGQDLNTEAFF
TRBJ2-7,TRBV5-4,TRBD2,-,TGTGCCAGCAGCTTGGTGGGACTAGCGGGACTCGACGAGCAGTACTTC,CASSLVGLAGLDEQYF
TRBJ2-1,TRBV29-1,TRBD1,-,TGCAGCGTTGAGGACAGGGTCAATGAGCAGTTCTTC,CSVEDRVNEQFF